The clone carrying this T cell receptor (beta chain) came up a few times. Its antigen is currently unknown. CDR1 and CDR2 from the germline V gene are SGHKS and YYEKEE (reference sequence). CDR3 length equals 18 residues. Trimming cost V 1 base and J 9 bases; bases outside gene matches: 17. Broader study findings: Tumor Tregs overlapped most with tumor, then blood, naive CD4+ cells.

Constant-region reverse primers amplified full-length variable regions, followed by semi-nested Nested Universal Primer A PCR. TCRdb itself ran the 5' RACE reads through MiXCR, one entry per CDR3 protein. The repertoire has some 57,000 distinct CDR3 sequences, roughly 18% of them found once; the top ten carry over 2%. The source of this sequence is a female donor with breast cancer. Sequences were obtained from naive CD4+ T cells sorted from blood. The sample's subset: naive CD4+ T cells, CD4+CD45RA+CD25-. The rearrangement links TRBV5-5 to TRBJ1-1; 11 bases are shared with TRBD1. The DNA of the CDR3 is TGTGCCAGCAGCTTGAGGGGGACAGGGGGTCGCATTCCTCTCAAAGCTTTCTTT. Protein sequence: CASSLRGTGGRIPLKAFF.